These 10 T cell receptor beta chains came from one sample sequenced in a study of blood T cell repertoires in COVID-19. Libraries were prepared by immunoSEQ multiplex PCR; TCRdb keeps only in-frame clonotypes and omits some of them. The sample holds under 250,000 clones, approximately 88% seen once. The sample taken for sequencing was peripheral blood. Every receptor here comes from a woman aged 25 to 39 with COVID-19, enrolled during active disease.

The V call is TRBV20-1, the J call TRBJ1-1, with 8 positions matching TRBD1. There are 13 residues in the CDR3. Trimming at V came to 4 bases and at J to 6 bases, leaving 7 bases not matched to a gene. Germline V gene lookup returns CDR1 DFQATT and CDR2 SNEGSKA (reference sequence). CDR3 coding DNA: TGCAGTGCTACTGACAGGGGAAAGCCTGAAGCTTTCTTT. It is translated as CSATDRGKPEAFF.

The genes are TRBV6-2 or TRBV6-3 and TRBJ2-7, with TRBD2 identical over 11 bases. Germline V lookup: CDR1 MNHEY, CDR2 SVGEGT. CDR3 size: 16 residues. The V and J ends lost 5 bases and 1 base, in that order; junction bases with no gene match: 7. The CDR3 sequence is CASSSTGTSGSYEQYF. The CDR3 coding sequence is TGTGCCAGCAGTAGCACGGGGACTAGCGGTTCCTACGAGCAGTACTTC.

The DNA of the CDR3 is TGCGCCAGCAGCCCAGACGACAGGTCTTACACCATATATTTT. It is translated as CASSPDDRSYTIYF. The chain recombines TRBV4-3 with TRBJ1-3; D is possibly TRBD1 (6 bases). The CDR3 length is 14 residues. The V and J ends lost 4 bases and 8 bases respectively, with 15 bases between them. From germline, CDR1 is LGHNA and CDR2 YSLEER.

The chain has TRBV14 and TRBJ2-1; D may be TRBD2 (5 bases). Germline V lookup: CDR1 SGHDN, CDR2 FVKESK. With 4 bases removed from V and 4 bases from J, the gap between germline ends came to 8 bases. The CDR3 loop spans 13 amino acids. In DNA, the CDR3 is TGTGCCAGCAGCCCCGGGGTTTACAATGAGCAGTTCTTC. It specifies CASSPGVYNEQFF.

The rearrangement links TRBV28 to TRBJ1-3; no clear D. V was trimmed by 5 bases and J by 0 bases, leaving 14 bases between them. Germline V CDR1 and CDR2: MDHEN, SYDVKM. The length of the CDR3 is 16 residues. CDR3 sequence reads: CASSPRGGASGNTIYF. The CDR3, as DNA: TGTGCCAGCAGTCCCCGCGGCGGAGCCTCTGGAAACACCATATATTTT.

This chain links TRBV5-4 with TRBJ1-1, with 9 nucleotides matching TRBD1. Germline CDR1 is SGHNT and CDR2 is YYREEE (reference sequence). Trimming cost V 0 bases and J 7 bases; bases outside gene matches: 4. The CDR3 is 14 residues long. The CDR3 nucleotides are TGTGCCAGCAGCTTGGGGGGGGGACAGGGTGAAGCTTTCTTT. Its translation: CASSLGGGQGEAFF.

The J gene is TRBJ1-1, the V gene TRBV11-2; D is undetermined. Germline lookup yields CDR1 SGHAT and CDR2 FQNNGV. The CDR3 consists of 14 residues. Trimming took 5 bases from V and 12 from J, leaving 22 bases between them. The CDR3 sequence: CASSQTASDGITFF. In DNA form, the CDR3 reads TGTGCCAGCAGCCAAACTGCCTCGGACGGGATAACTTTCTTT. Full variable domain (rest looked up from reference TRBV11-2 and TRBJ1-1): EAGVAQSPRYKIIEKRQSVAFWCNPISGHATLYWYQQILGQGPKLLIQFQNNGVVDDSQLPKDRFSAERLKGVDSTLKIQPAKLEDSAVYLCASSQTASDGITFFGQGTRLTVV.

The chain employs TRBV19 and TRBJ2-1, with D possibly TRBD2 on 5 matching bases. The length of the CDR3 is 11 residues. V was pared by 3 bases and J by 9 bases, with 6 bases between. CDR1 LNHDA and CDR2 SQIVND come from the germline V gene (reference sequence). DNA for the CDR3: TGTGCCAGTAGTATCGGAGGTGAGCAGTTCTTC. Its translation is CASSIGGEQFF.

The J gene is TRBJ1-4, the V gene TRBV7-2; possibly TRBD1 for D (6 bases). V lost 5 bases to trimming and J lost 8 bases, with 18 bases between them. The CDR3 has 15 residues. The germline V gene has CDR1 SGHTA and CDR2 FQGNSA. The CDR3 sequence is CASSLGGGPQEKLFF. CDR3 nucleotides: TGTGCCAGCAGCCTCGGGGGGGGGCCACAAGAAAAACTGTTTTTT.

The chain is built from TRBV6-5 and TRBJ1-2; 9 bases line up with TRBD1. Germline V CDR1 and CDR2: MNHEY, SVGAGI. With V trimmed by 6 bases and J by 0 bases, 2 bases remained unmatched. The CDR3 totals 14 residues. CDR3 sequence (DNA): TGTGCCAGCAGCTGGGACAGGGCTAACTATGGCTACACCTTC. Protein sequence: CASSWDRANYGYTF.